Listed here are 27 T cell receptor beta chains from one sample, sequenced in a study of OX40 agonist ivuxolimab in advanced cancers. Receptors were amplified or captured by the immunoSEQ multiplex PCR assay. This is the immuneACCESS table as TCRdb keeps it, with only in-frame sequences that have V and J called. A part of the clones is gone; compared with another copy, unresolved V genes explain less than half, and the rest is unexplained. Within this sample are some 62,000 clones, with around 85% of them counted one time only. The top ten hold around 3.6% of the sample. Source: CD4+ or CD8+ T cells sorted from blood, taken in a trial of the OX40 agonist ivuxolimab. The receptors shown here come from an adult with an advanced solid tumor such as melanoma, head and neck, liver or kidney cancer.

The chain recombines TRBV7-9 with TRBJ2-1; possibly TRBD2 for D (5 bases). V was shortened by 4 bases and J by 8 bases, with 18 bases between the two germline ends. The germline gives CDR1 SEHNR, CDR2 FQNEAQ (reference sequence). The CDR3 length is 15 residues. This CDR3 reads CASSSYNREEYEQFF. In DNA form, the CDR3 reads TGTGCCAGCAGCTCCTATAACCGGGAAGAATATGAGCAGTTCTTC.

This chain connects TRBV4-3 to TRBJ2-1; no reliable D call. The CDR3 has 17 amino acids. Looked up from germline, CDR1 is LGHNA and CDR2 is YSLEER. V was trimmed by 3 bases and J by 0 bases, leaving 15 bases between them. CDR3 loop: CASSQSGTVSSYNEQFF. In DNA form, the CDR3 reads TGCGCCAGCAGCCAGAGTGGAACTGTGAGCTCCTACAATGAGCAGTTCTTC.

The chain couples TRBV7-3 to TRBJ2-1; 10 bases are shared with TRBD2. The CDR3 loop spans 15 amino acids. V dropped 5 bases and J dropped 5; count of bases not matched to a gene: 6. Per germline, CDR1 SGHTA and CDR2 FQGTGA. The DNA of the CDR3 is TGTGCCAGCAGCCTCGGTAGCGGGGGGAACAATGAGCAGTTCTTC. It is translated as CASSLGSGGNNEQFF.

The chain employs TRBV7-9 and TRBJ2-7; a possible D gene is TRBD2 (6 bases). Germline V gene sequence: CDR1 SEHNR, CDR2 FQNEAQ (reference sequence). The CDR3 extends over 13 amino acids. With 5 bases removed from V and 6 bases from J, the gap between germline ends came to 14 bases. The CDR3 nucleotides read TGTGCCAGCAGCCGGGACTTCTCGAGCGAGCAGTACTTC. Translating gives CASSRDFSSEQYF.

This clone was recorded once. The rearrangement uses TRBV6-6 and TRBJ2-3; TRBD2 might be the D (6 bases). CDR1 MNHNY and CDR2 SVGAGI come from the germline V gene (reference sequence). Trimming removed 5 bases at V and 4 bases at J, with 7 bases between. The length of the CDR3 is 12 residues. CDR3: CASSPGADTQYF. As DNA, the CDR3 is TGTGCCAGCAGTCCGGGGGCAGATACGCAGTATTTT.

The genes are TRBV25-1 and TRBJ2-5; 8 nucleotides line up with TRBD1. The CDR3 is 18 amino acids. Germline V gene sequence: CDR1 MGHDK, CDR2 SYGVNS. Trimming cost V 1 base and J 4 bases; bases outside gene matches: 14. CDR3 in DNA: TGTGCCAGCAGTGAATTCGGCCTGGGACAGGCCGGGGGAGAGACCCAGTACTTC. Amino acid sequence: CASSEFGLGQAGGETQYF.

This clone was seen more than once but under ten times. This sequence joins TRBV5-1 and TRBJ1-1; the D is unclear. V lost 3 bases to trimming and J lost 0 bases, with 9 bases between them. This CDR3 comprises 14 residues. The germline gives CDR1 SGHRS, CDR2 YFSETQ. The CDR3: CASSSQFLNTEAFF. CDR3 DNA: TGCGCCAGCAGCTCCCAGTTCCTGAACACTGAAGCTTTCTTT.

J is TRBJ2-7 and V is TRBV20-1; D not certain. V lost 0 bases to trimming and J lost 2 bases, with 2 bases between them. CDR3 length: 11 residues. Germline V gives CDR1 DFQATT, CDR2 SNEGSKA (reference sequence). Here the CDR3 DNA reads TGCAGTGCTAGAGATACCTACGAGCAGTACTTC. Its translation is CSARDTYEQYF.

The chain carries TRBV5-4 and TRBJ1-2, with 7 bases aligning to TRBD1. V lost 2 bases and J lost 6; bases outside the gene matches: 4. Germline V gene lookup returns CDR1 SGHNT and CDR2 YYREEE (reference sequence). The CDR3 covers 13 residues. CDR3 protein: CASSLGGANGYTF. The CDR3 DNA is TGTGCCAGCAGCTTAGGGGGCGCAAATGGCTACACCTTC.

CDR3: CASSYFAYEQYF. In nucleotides, the CDR3 is TGTGCCAGCAGTTACTTTGCCTACGAGCAGTACTTC. The chain carries TRBV28 and TRBJ2-7; D is ambiguous. The V and J ends lost 4 bases and 2 bases respectively, with 6 bases between them. CDR1 is MDHEN and CDR2 is SYDVKM in the germline V gene. This CDR3 has 12 residues.

J is TRBJ2-1 and V is TRBV25-1, with 9 bases that match TRBD2. The germline V gene has CDR1 MGHDK and CDR2 SYGVNS. J was trimmed by 3 bases and V by 4 bases; bases with no gene match: 4. The CDR3 is 15 amino acids. Here the CDR3 DNA reads TGTGCCAGCAGTGTTGGTAGCGGGAGCTACAATGAGCAGTTCTTC. Amino acids: CASSVGSGSYNEQFF.

V usage is TRBV7-9 and J usage is TRBJ2-3, with unresolved D. Per the germline V gene, CDR1 is SEHNR and CDR2 is FQNEAQ (reference sequence). There are 12 residues in the CDR3. V was cut by 5 bases and J by 5 bases, with 8 bases left in between. CDR3 residues: CASSQDGDTQYF. The CDR3 nucleotides read TGTGCCAGCAGCCAGGACGGAGATACGCAGTATTTT.

The J gene is TRBJ1-1, the V gene TRBV6-6, with a tentative D call TRBD1 (6 bases). The V gene's germline CDR1 is MNHNY and CDR2 SVGAGI (reference sequence). There are 14 residues in the CDR3. Trimming removed 2 bases from V and 3 bases from J, with 10 bases in between. Here the CDR3 DNA reads TGTGCCAGCAGTTACGAGGGACAATACACTGAAGCTTTCTTT. Residues: CASSYEGQYTEAFF.

This clone was seen a few times. The V and J genes are TRBV5-1 and TRBJ2-5; D assignment may be TRBD1 or TRBD2 (5 bases each). Trimming took off 4 bases at V and 1 base at J, with 14 bases between the two ends. Per germline, CDR1 SGHRS and CDR2 YFSETQ. This CDR3 contains 15 residues. CDR3 region: CASSPRDAAQETQYF. The CDR3 nucleotides read TGCGCCAGCAGCCCAAGGGACGCTGCCCAAGAGACCCAGTACTTC. The variable domain in full, with the rest retrieved from reference TRBV5-1 and TRBJ2-5, is KAGVTQTPRYLIKTRGQQVTLSCSPISGHRSVSWYQQTPGQGLQFLFEYFSETQRNKGNFPGRFSGRQFSNSRSEMNVSTLELGDSALYLCASSPRDAAQETQYFGPGTRLLVL.

This chain connects TRBV30 to TRBJ2-3; 7 bases fit TRBD2. Germline CDR1 reads GTSNPN; CDR2 reads SVGIG (reference sequence). Trimming cost V 2 bases and J 0 bases; bases outside gene matches: 8. The CDR3 spans 16 residues. The DNA of the CDR3 is TGTGCCTGGAGTCGAGCAACGGGGGGAAGCACAGATACGCAGTATTTT. This encodes CAWSRATGGSTDTQYF.

The CDR3 DNA follows: TGTGCCAGCATGGGGACTCAAAACTCCTACGAGCAGTACTTC. It translates to CASMGTQNSYEQYF. This chain links TRBV2 with TRBJ2-7, with a weak D call TRBD2 (6 bases). Trimming removed 7 bases at V and 0 bases at J, with 13 bases between. Germline V gene lookup returns CDR1 SNHLY and CDR2 FYNNEI. This CDR3 comprises 14 residues.

This clone was picked up a small number of times. The J gene is TRBJ1-1, the V gene TRBV19; D remains unclear. Germline CDR1 and CDR2: LNHDA and SQIVND (reference sequence). V lost 1 base to trimming and J lost 2 bases, with 8 bases between them. The CDR3 is made up of 14 amino acids. The CDR3 nucleotides are TGTGCCAGTAGTATAGGTGGAGCTAACACTGAAGCTTTCTTT. Protein product: CASSIGGANTEAFF.

The V gene is TRBV7-9, the J gene TRBJ1-3; D is unclear. The germline V gene has CDR1 SEHNR and CDR2 FQNEAQ (reference sequence). CDR3 length: 15 residues. The V gene lost 4 bases and the J gene lost 4 bases, with 14 bases spanning the gap. Written as DNA, the CDR3 is TGTGCCAGCAGCTCTAGCGGGTTGGGAGGAAACACCATATATTTT. It is translated as CASSSSGLGGNTIYF.

The V call is TRBV20-1, the J call TRBJ1-1; D is unresolved. CDR1 is DFQATT, CDR2 SNEGSKA, per germline (reference sequence). Trimming stripped 2 bases from V and 6 bases from J, with 7 bases between. The CDR3 contains 11 residues. The CDR3 coding sequence is TGCAGTGCTAGAAAATTTCCTGAAGCTTTCTTT. It yields the protein CSARKFPEAFF.

The rearrangement links TRBV6-6 to TRBJ2-7, with unresolved D. This CDR3 has 13 residues. Germline V gives CDR1 MNHNY, CDR2 SVGAGI (reference sequence). Trimming shortened V by 7 bases and J by 1 base, and 11 bases separated the two germline ends. In DNA form, the CDR3 reads TGTGCCAGCACAGACGACGGTTCCTACGAGCAGTACTTC. Protein sequence: CASTDDGSYEQYF.

This clone has a single count. CDR3 amino acids: CASKGYTIYF. The CDR3 nucleotides read TGTGCCAGCAAGGGATACACCATATATTTT. The J gene is TRBJ1-3, the V gene TRBV2, with D uncertain. The V gene's germline CDR1 is SNHLY and CDR2 FYNNEI. This CDR3 is 10 amino acids long. V was clipped by 7 bases and J by 8 bases, with 6 bases between them.

In DNA form, the CDR3 reads TGTGCCAGCAGCCAAGTAGGAGAGACCCAGTACTTC. As protein: CASSQVGETQYF. The chain is built from TRBV14 and TRBJ2-5; no firm D call. V gave up 1 base and J gave up 4 bases, with 4 bases separating them. CDR3 size: 12 residues. In germline, CDR1 is SGHDN, CDR2 FVKESK.

The sample holds a few counts of this clone. The chain joins TRBV7-8 to TRBJ2-1; D call uncertain. The CDR3 has 16 amino acids. Per the germline V gene, CDR1 is SGHVS and CDR2 is FQNEAQ. The ends were cut back, 4 bases at V and 6 bases at J, with 19 bases in the middle. CDR3 sequence reads: CASSYARLLGSNEQFF. The CDR3 DNA sequence: TGTGCCAGCAGCTACGCTCGTCTCCTCGGAAGCAATGAGCAGTTCTTC.

The J gene is TRBJ2-1, the V gene TRBV7-3; 12 bases are a match to TRBD2. The CDR3 has 19 residues. After removal of 1 base from V and 6 bases from J, the junction contained 13 bases not matched to a gene. Germline lookup yields CDR1 SGHTA and CDR2 FQGTGA. The CDR3 is CASSLIGGLAGAAPNEQFF. The CDR3 DNA reads as TGTGCCAGCAGCTTAATCGGGGGACTAGCGGGCGCAGCTCCCAATGAGCAGTTCTTC.

The chain combines TRBV28 with TRBJ2-2, with TRBD2 matching 7 bases. The length of the CDR3 is 17 residues. Germline-derived CDR1 and CDR2 are MDHEN and SYDVKM. With 5 bases clipped from V and 2 bases from J, the junction kept 11 bases outside the gene matches. CDR3 DNA sequence: TGTGCCAGCAGTCTATACCTCTCGGGAGGTAACACCGGGGAGCTGTTTTTT. It yields the protein CASSLYLSGGNTGELFF. Full variable domain (missing parts from reference TRBV28 and TRBJ2-2): DVKVTQSSRYLVKRTGEKVFLECVQDMDHENMFWYRQDPGLGLRLIYFSYDVKMKEKGDIPEGYSVSREKKERFSLILESASTNQTSMYLCASSLYLSGGNTGELFFGEGSRLTVL.

The chain couples TRBV6-6 to TRBJ1-1; perhaps TRBD1 as D (6 bases). This CDR3 spans 14 amino acids. Trimming cost V 7 bases and J 5 bases, with 17 bases left between them. Germline V gene sequence: CDR1 MNHNY, CDR2 SVGAGI (reference sequence). As DNA, the CDR3 is TGTGCCAGCACGCGACGGGGGGCGGGGACTGAAGCTTTCTTT. Its protein is CASTRRGAGTEAFF.

The V and J genes are TRBV28 and TRBJ2-2, with D perhaps assigned TRBD1 or TRBD2 (7 bases each). Trimming took 1 base from V and 3 from J, leaving 15 bases between them. The germline V gene has CDR1 MDHEN and CDR2 SYDVKM. The length of the CDR3 is 17 residues. The CDR3 bases are TGTGCCAGCAGTTTATCGCTACAGGGGAGGGACACCGGGGAGCTGTTTTTT. Translating gives CASSLSLQGRDTGELFF.